This T cell receptor (beta chain) originates from a study of blood T cell repertoires in COVID-19. The CDR3 extends over 16 amino acids. V lost 1 base to trimming and J lost 0 bases, with 12 bases between them. The germline CDR1 and CDR2 sequences are SGHTA and FQGNSA. Original handling: Estimation of nucleated cell counts was performed using reference gene primer amplification. Generated by immunoSEQ multiplex PCR, the TCRdb table keeps only in-frame clones and is missing some. Clonal size and the V and J genes are those of that table, whereas D and trimming came from the DNA. The sample shows roughly 200,000 clones, around nine tenths of them seen only once.

V gene TRBV7-2 combines with J gene TRBJ2-5; D is unclear. This TCR was recovered from a man aged 45-60 years with COVID-19, enrolled during active disease. Sequenced input: peripheral blood. In DNA form, the CDR3 reads TGTGCCAGCAGCTTAGTTTCATCAAATTACCAAGAGACCCAGTACTTC. Translated: CASSLVSSNYQETQYF.